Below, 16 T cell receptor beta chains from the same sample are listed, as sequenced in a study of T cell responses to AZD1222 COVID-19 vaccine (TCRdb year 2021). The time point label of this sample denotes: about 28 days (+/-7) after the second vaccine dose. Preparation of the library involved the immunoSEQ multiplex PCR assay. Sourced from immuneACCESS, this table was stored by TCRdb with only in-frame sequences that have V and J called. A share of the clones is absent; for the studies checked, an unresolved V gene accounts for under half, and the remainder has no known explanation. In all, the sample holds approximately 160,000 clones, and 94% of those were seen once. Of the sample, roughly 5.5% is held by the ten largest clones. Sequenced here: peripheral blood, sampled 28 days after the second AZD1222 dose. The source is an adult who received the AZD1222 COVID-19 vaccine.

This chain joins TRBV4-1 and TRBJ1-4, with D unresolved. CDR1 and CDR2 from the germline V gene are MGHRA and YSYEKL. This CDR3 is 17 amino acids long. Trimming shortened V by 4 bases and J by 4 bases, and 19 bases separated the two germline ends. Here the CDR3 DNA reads TGCGCCAGCAGCCTCCCCTTTCACACGGGGAATAATGAAAAACTGTTTTTT. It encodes CASSLPFHTGNNEKLFF.

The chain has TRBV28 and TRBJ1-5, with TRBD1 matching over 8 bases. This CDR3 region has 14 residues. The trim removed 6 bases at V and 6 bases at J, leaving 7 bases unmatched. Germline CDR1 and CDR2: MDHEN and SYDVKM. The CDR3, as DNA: TGTGCCAGCAGCGGCCCCAGGGGGCTTCAGCCCCAGCATTTT. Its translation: CASSGPRGLQPQHF.

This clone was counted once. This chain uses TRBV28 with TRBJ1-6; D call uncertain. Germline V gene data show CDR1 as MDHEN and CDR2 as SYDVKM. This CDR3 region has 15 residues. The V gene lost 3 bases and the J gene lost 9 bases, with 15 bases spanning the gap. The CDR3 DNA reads TGTGCCAGCAGTTTTGGAAGGGTTGGAGGTTCACCCCTCCACTTT. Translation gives CASSFGRVGGSPLHF.

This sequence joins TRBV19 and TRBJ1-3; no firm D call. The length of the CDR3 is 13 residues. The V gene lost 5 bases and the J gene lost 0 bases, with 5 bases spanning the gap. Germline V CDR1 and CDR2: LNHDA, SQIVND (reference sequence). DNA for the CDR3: TGTGCCAGTAGTGTGGACTCTGGAAACACCATATATTTT. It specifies CASSVDSGNTIYF.

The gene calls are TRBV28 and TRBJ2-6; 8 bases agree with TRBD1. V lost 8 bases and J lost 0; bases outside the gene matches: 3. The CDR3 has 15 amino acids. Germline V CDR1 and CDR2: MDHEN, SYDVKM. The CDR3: CASLDRASGANVLTF. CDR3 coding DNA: TGTGCCAGCTTGGACAGGGCCTCTGGGGCCAACGTCCTGACTTTC. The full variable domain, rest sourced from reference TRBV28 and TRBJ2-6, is DVKVTQSSRYLVKRTGEKVFLECVQDMDHENMFWYRQDPGLGLRLIYFSYDVKMKEKGDIPEGYSVSREKKERFSLILESASTNQTSMYLCASLDRASGANVLTFGAGSRLTVL.

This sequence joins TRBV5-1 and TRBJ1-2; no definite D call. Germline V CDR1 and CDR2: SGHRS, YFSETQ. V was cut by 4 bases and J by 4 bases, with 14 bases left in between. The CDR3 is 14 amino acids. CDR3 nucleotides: TGCGCCAGCAGCCCCTCGGGAGGAACCTATGGCTACACCTTC. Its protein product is CASSPSGGTYGYTF.

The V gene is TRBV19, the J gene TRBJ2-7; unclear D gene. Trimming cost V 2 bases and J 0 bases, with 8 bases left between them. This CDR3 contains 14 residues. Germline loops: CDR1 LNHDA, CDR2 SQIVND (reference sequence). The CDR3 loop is CASSITDSSYEQYF. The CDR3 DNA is TGTGCCAGTAGTATAACCGATAGCTCCTACGAGCAGTACTTC.

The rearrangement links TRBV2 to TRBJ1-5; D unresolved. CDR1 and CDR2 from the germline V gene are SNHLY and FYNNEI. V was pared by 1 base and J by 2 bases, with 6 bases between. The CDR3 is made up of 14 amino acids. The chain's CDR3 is CASSEDWGNQPQHF. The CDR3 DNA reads TGTGCCAGCAGTGAAGACTGGGGCAATCAGCCCCAGCATTTT.

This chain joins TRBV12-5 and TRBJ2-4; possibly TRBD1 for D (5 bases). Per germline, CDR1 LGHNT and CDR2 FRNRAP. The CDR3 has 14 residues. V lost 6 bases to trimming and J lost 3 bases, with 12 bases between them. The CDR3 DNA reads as TGTGCTAGTGGCCCAATAGGGGACAAAAACATTCAGTACTTC. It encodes CASGPIGDKNIQYF. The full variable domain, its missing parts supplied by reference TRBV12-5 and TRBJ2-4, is DARVTQTPRHKVTEMGQEVTMRCQPILGHNTVFWYRQTMMQGLELLAYFRNRAPLDDSGMPKDRFSAEMPDATLATLKIQPSEPRDSAVYFCASGPIGDKNIQYFGAGTRLSVL.

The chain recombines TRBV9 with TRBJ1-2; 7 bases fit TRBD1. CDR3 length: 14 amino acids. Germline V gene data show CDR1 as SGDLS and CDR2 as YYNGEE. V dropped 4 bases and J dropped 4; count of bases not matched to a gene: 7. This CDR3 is CASSPFWDSYGYTF. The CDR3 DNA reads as TGTGCCAGCAGCCCATTCTGGGACAGCTATGGCTACACCTTC.

This CDR3 is CASSDRDSSYEQYF. The CDR3 DNA sequence: TGTGCCAGCAGTGACCGGGACAGCAGCTACGAGCAGTACTTC. The chain recombines TRBV6-1 with TRBJ2-7; 7 positions match TRBD1. The length of the CDR3 is 14 residues. Germline trimming cut 3 bases from V and 3 bases from J; bases unmatched to any gene: 5. Germline V gives CDR1 MNHNS, CDR2 SASEGT.

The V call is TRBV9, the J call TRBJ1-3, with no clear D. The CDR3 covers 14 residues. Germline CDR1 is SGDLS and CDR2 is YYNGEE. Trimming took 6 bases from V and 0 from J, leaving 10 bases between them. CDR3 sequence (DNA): TGTGCCAGCACGGAGGCACTCTCTGGAAACACCATATATTTT. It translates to CASTEALSGNTIYF.

In DNA form, the CDR3 reads TGTGCCAGCTCAGGGGGGCCCACTGAAGCTTTCTTT. It encodes CASSGGPTEAFF. The rearrangement joins TRBV2 to TRBJ1-1, with 7 bases matching TRBD1. The germline gives CDR1 SNHLY, CDR2 FYNNEI. The CDR3 extends over 12 amino acids. J lost 4 bases, V lost 8 bases, and 4 bases had no gene match.

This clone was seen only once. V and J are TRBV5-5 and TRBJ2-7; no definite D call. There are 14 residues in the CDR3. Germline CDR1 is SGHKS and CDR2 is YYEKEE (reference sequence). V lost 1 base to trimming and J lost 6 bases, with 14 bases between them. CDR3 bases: TGTGCCAGCAGCTTGTATGCTACAGCTTTCGAGCAGTACTTC. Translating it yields CASSLYATAFEQYF.

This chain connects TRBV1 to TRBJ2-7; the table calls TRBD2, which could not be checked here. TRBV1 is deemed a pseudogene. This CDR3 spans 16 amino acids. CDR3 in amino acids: CTSSQGPAGVRYEQYF. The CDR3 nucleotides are TGCACCAGCAGCCAAGGTCCAGCGGGAGTACGCTACGAGCAGTACTTC.

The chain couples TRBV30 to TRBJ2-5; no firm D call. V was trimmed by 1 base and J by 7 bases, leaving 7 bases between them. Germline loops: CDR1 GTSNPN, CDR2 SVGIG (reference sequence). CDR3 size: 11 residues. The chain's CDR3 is CAWSASSTQYF. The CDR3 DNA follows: TGTGCCTGGAGTGCTTCTTCGACCCAGTACTTC.